Reported below is one T cell receptor beta chain. This sample was taken from a study of blood T cell repertoires in COVID-19. For the study at large: COVID-19 samples, acute and convalescent, were from the United States, Italy and Spain.

Losses at the gene ends were 3 bases for V and 9 bases for J; bases not matched to a gene: 6. The CDR3 is 15 residues long. From germline, CDR1 is LNHNV and CDR2 YYDKDF (reference sequence). Per the original methods: Nucleated cell counts were estimated from reference gene primer amplification. Assay used: immunoSEQ multiplex PCR; TCRdb lists only in-frame clones, some missing. V and J calls and clone size follow that table, whereas D and trimming were derived from the DNA. This sample yields about 150,000 clones, of which 80% to 90% are seen a single time; about 15% belongs to the top ten. V gene TRBV15 combines with J gene TRBJ1-6, with 9 bases lining up with TRBD1. Sequencing was done on a sample of peripheral blood. This TCR was sampled from a woman aged 40 to 50 with acute or convalescent COVID-19. The CDR3 is CATSSPRQGGSPLHF. CDR3 DNA sequence: TGTGCCACCAGCAGTCCTCGACAGGGGGGTTCACCCCTCCACTTT.